This T cell receptor (beta chain) was found in a study of OX40 agonist ivuxolimab in advanced cancers. Produced via immunoSEQ multiplex PCR; TCRdb's table is partial and in-frame only. The table includes about 73,000 clones, around 90% detected once. In this sample, this clone turned up once. This CDR3 has 13 residues. Germline loops: CDR1 SGHVS, CDR2 FNYEAQ. The V gene lost 1 base and the J gene lost 2 bases, with 6 bases spanning the gap. The specimen comprised CD4+ or CD8+ T cells sorted from blood, sampled in a trial of the OX40 agonist ivuxolimab. This receptor was obtained from an adult with an advanced solid tumor such as melanoma, head and neck, liver or kidney cancer. The gene calls are TRBV7-6 and TRBJ2-7; D is unclear. The CDR3 protein is CASSLGQPYEQYF. In nucleotides, the CDR3 is TGTGCCAGCAGCTTAGGGCAGCCCTACGAGCAGTACTTC.